A single sample gave rise to the 26 T cell receptor beta chains below, sequenced in a study of vaccination and CD4 T cells after COVID-19. Their antigens are not known. Once obtained from cultured CD4+ T cells, the DNA was sequenced using the Oncomine TCR Beta short-read assay. TCRdb ran MiXCR on the PCR reads and lists one entry per CDR3 protein. The table records more than 15,000 distinct CDR3 sequences, 65% to 80% of them present only once. Treatment here: approximately nine-day PBMC culture with coronavirus spike peptide pools or control peptides (ViraFEST assay). Sequenced sample: CD4+ T cells from blood, cultured in vitro. The receptors shown here come from a human donor who had recovered from COVID-19.

The chain couples TRBV6-1 to TRBJ1-1; D not resolved. CDR3 length: 13 residues. Trimming stripped 4 bases from V and 1 base from J, with 7 bases between. The germline V gene encodes CDR1 MNHNS and CDR2 SASEGT. The CDR3 reads CASSARENTEAFF. The CDR3 nucleotides read TGTGCCAGCAGTGCAAGGGAGAACACTGAAGCTTTCTTT.

CDR3 sequence reads: CASSRRVGETQYF. The CDR3 nucleotides read TGTGCCAGCAGTCGCAGGGTTGGGGAGACCCAGTACTTC. The rearrangement uses TRBV27 and TRBJ2-5; D perhaps matches TRBD1 (5 bases). Per germline, CDR1 MNHEY and CDR2 SMNVEV (reference sequence). V lost 5 bases and J lost 5, with 12 bases in between. The CDR3 is 13 residues long.

The chain is built from TRBV28 and TRBJ1-1; 10 bases line up with TRBD1. There are 13 residues in the CDR3. V lost 6 bases to trimming and J lost 12 bases; unmatched junction nucleotides: 10. Germline CDR1 reads MDHEN; CDR2 reads SYDVKM. The CDR3 DNA sequence: TGTGCCAGCAGCACCGGGACAGGGGTTCCGTCTTTCTTT. It codes for CASSTGTGVPSFF.

The gene calls are TRBV12-3 or TRBV12-4 and TRBJ1-1; maybe TRBD1 (5 bases). V shed 6 bases and J shed 7 bases, with 12 bases lying between them. This CDR3 spans 12 amino acids. The CDR3 spells CASSRQGIEAFF. CDR3 nucleotides: TGTGCCAGCAGCCGCCAGGGAATTGAAGCTTTCTTT.

The J gene is TRBJ1-5, the V gene TRBV6-5; no clear D gene. Germline loops: CDR1 MNHEY, CDR2 SVGAGI. Trimming left V 4 bases short and J 4 bases short, with 23 bases between. The CDR3 runs to 18 residues. The CDR3 nucleotides are TGTGCCAGCAGTTCGAATGTTCCGGGCCCCGGTCTTAATCAGCCCCAGCATTTT. Protein sequence: CASSSNVPGPGLNQPQHF.

Only a few counts were recorded for this clonotype. The rearrangement uses TRBV21-1 and TRBJ1-5. TRBV21-1 is marked as a pseudogene. This CDR3 is built from 15 residues. The DNA for the CDR3 is TGTGCCAGCACCCTAGCGACAAGACCCAATCAGCCCCAGCATTTT. Amino acid sequence: CASTLATRPNQPQHF.

This CDR3 reads CASSVGGSSYEQYF. In DNA form, the CDR3 reads TGTGCCAGCAGTGTCGGCGGGAGTTCCTACGAGCAGTACTTC. The chain links TRBV6-1 to TRBJ2-7; 7 nucleotides align to TRBD2. V shed 4 bases and J 1 base; nucleotides not matched to a gene: 4. The CDR3 sequence is 14 residues long. Germline CDR1 MNHNS, CDR2 SASEGT.

This clonotype was counted a single time. The rearrangement uses TRBV2 and TRBJ1-5; 10 bases align to TRBD1. The germline V gene encodes CDR1 SNHLY and CDR2 FYNNEI. The CDR3 totals 15 residues. V shed 7 bases, J shed 5 bases, and the junction held 8 bases outside the gene matches. The CDR3 nucleotides read TGTGCCAGCACCGGCGGGACAGGGGCTCATCAGCCCCAGCATTTT. It translates to CASTGGTGAHQPQHF.

V gene TRBV19 combines with J gene TRBJ2-5, with D perhaps TRBD2 (5 bases). The germline V and J ends were trimmed by 4 bases and 7 bases, with 16 bases remaining between them. Germline-derived CDR1 and CDR2 are LNHDA and SQIVND (reference sequence). The CDR3 sequence is 14 residues long. CDR3 loop: CASSKQRDGGTQYF. The CDR3 region has the DNA TGTGCCAGTAGTAAGCAACGGGATGGCGGGACCCAGTACTTC.

The rearrangement uses TRBV7-6 and TRBJ1-5, with 7 nucleotides matching TRBD1. Germline CDR1 and CDR2: SGHVS and FNYEAQ. The CDR3 is 17 residues long. The DNA for the CDR3 is TGTGCTAGTAAAGTCGACAGGGCGCAAGCCATTAATCAGCCCCAGCATTTT. This encodes CASKVDRAQAINQPQHF.

The V and J genes are TRBV6-5 and TRBJ1-1; maybe TRBD1 (5 bases). Germline V gene data show CDR1 as MNHEY and CDR2 as SVGAGI. The CDR3 extends over 14 amino acids. The V end lost 2 bases, the J end lost 5 bases, and 12 bases lay between the germline ends. The CDR3 reads CASSYGGMTTEAFF. The CDR3 coding sequence is TGTGCCAGCAGTTACGGGGGAATGACGACTGAAGCTTTCTTT.

The chain combines TRBV24-1 with TRBJ2-5; TRBD1 matches 8 bases. CDR1 is KGHDR, CDR2 SFDVKD, per germline. Trimming at V came to 5 bases and at J to 2 bases, leaving 6 bases not matched to a gene. CDR3 length: 15 amino acids. Here the CDR3 DNA reads TGTGCCACCAGTGTTTTAGGACAGGGTCAAGAGACCCAGTACTTC. Protein product: CATSVLGQGQETQYF.

The chain links TRBV18 to TRBJ1-5; tentatively, D is TRBD1 (5 bases). CDR3 size: 13 residues. V shed 8 bases and J shed 1 base, with 9 bases lying between them. From germline, CDR1 is KGHSH and CDR2 LQKENI. In DNA, the CDR3 is TGTGCCAGCGACGAGGGGAGCAATCAGCCCCAGCATTTT. Amino acids: CASDEGSNQPQHF.

V is TRBV20-1 and J is TRBJ2-7, with D tentatively TRBD1 (5 bases). The CDR3 extends over 13 amino acids. The ends were cut back, 3 bases at V and 1 base at J, with 10 bases in the middle. Germline V lookup: CDR1 DFQATT, CDR2 SNEGSKA (reference sequence). CDR3 residues: CSASETASYEQYF. The CDR3, as DNA: TGCAGTGCTAGCGAGACAGCATCCTACGAGCAGTACTTC.

The genes are TRBV20-1 and TRBJ1-5, with 9 bases aligning to TRBD1. Trimming took 5 bases from V and 1 from J; bases not matched to a gene: 6. The CDR3 is made up of 15 amino acids. Germline CDR1 reads DFQATT; CDR2 reads SNEGSKA (reference sequence). The CDR3 coding sequence is TGCAGTGCTTTCCTGACAGGGGGGAGCAATCAGCCCCAGCATTTT. Protein product: CSAFLTGGSNQPQHF.

The chain couples TRBV6-1 to TRBJ2-7; 7 bases line up with TRBD1. The CDR3 consists of 15 residues. Trimming at V came to 6 bases and at J to 0 bases, leaving 8 bases not matched to a gene. Per germline, CDR1 MNHNS and CDR2 SASEGT. As DNA, the CDR3 is TGTGCCAGCAGCCCTGGACAGGCCACCTCCTACGAGCAGTACTTC. This gives the protein CASSPGQATSYEQYF.

V usage is TRBV27 and J usage is TRBJ2-2; TRBD2 might be the D (5 bases). Germline V CDR1 and CDR2: MNHEY, SMNVEV (reference sequence). This CDR3 has 16 residues. V was shortened by 5 bases and J by 2 bases, with 15 bases between the two germline ends. The CDR3 protein is CASSRLPGSNTGELFF. CDR3 DNA: TGTGCCAGCAGTAGACTTCCGGGGTCCAACACCGGGGAGCTGTTTTTT.

This chain uses TRBV7-9 with TRBJ2-5; D possibly corresponds to TRBD2 (6 bases). The germline V and J ends were trimmed by 5 bases and 5 bases, with 6 bases remaining between them. CDR1 SEHNR and CDR2 FQNEAQ come from the germline V gene (reference sequence). The CDR3 runs to 11 residues. The CDR3 loop is CASSGGETQYF. CDR3 DNA sequence: TGTGCCAGCAGCGGGGGGGAGACCCAGTACTTC.

The chain combines TRBV5-1 with TRBJ2-7; the D gene is possibly TRBD1 (6 bases). The CDR3 is made up of 16 amino acids. Between the trimmed V and J ends, which lost 0 bases and 6 bases, there was a span of 19 bases. Germline CDR1 SGHRS, CDR2 YFSETQ. Written as DNA, the CDR3 is TGCGCCAGCAGCTTGGGGTGGCAGGGGTATCAGAGCGAGCAGTACTTC. Translating it yields CASSLGWQGYQSEQYF.

This chain links TRBV7-8 with TRBJ2-1; D perhaps matches TRBD2 (6 bases). Germline V gene sequence: CDR1 SGHVS, CDR2 FQNEAQ. Trimming removed 6 bases at V and 3 bases at J, with 27 bases between. There are 19 residues in the CDR3. This CDR3 reads CASSSRESRLGSHYNEQFF. The CDR3 nucleotides are TGTGCCAGCAGTTCTCGGGAGAGCCGGTTGGGGTCCCACTACAATGAGCAGTTCTTC.

The chain uses TRBV10-1 and TRBJ2-7; no reliable D call. V lost 5 bases, J lost 6 bases, and 8 bases lay in between. CDR3 size: 11 residues. Per the germline V gene, CDR1 is WNHNN and CDR2 is SYGVQD (reference sequence). The CDR3 region is CASSLVFEQYF. As DNA, the CDR3 is TGCGCCAGCAGTTTAGTCTTCGAGCAGTACTTC.

This clonotype was seen a few times. The CDR3 DNA reads TGTGCCTCGGGACAGGGGACCTACGAGCAGTACTTC. Its translation is CASGQGTYEQYF. This chain links TRBV30 with TRBJ2-7, with 10 bases that match TRBD1. Per germline, CDR1 GTSNPN and CDR2 SVGIG (reference sequence). Unmatched junction bases numbered 2, after V lost 7 bases and J lost 2 bases. CDR3 length equals 12 residues.

The gene calls are TRBV2 and TRBJ1-5; D unclear. The CDR3 has 13 amino acids. Between the trimmed V and J ends, which lost 7 bases and 3 bases, there was a span of 10 bases. In germline, CDR1 is SNHLY, CDR2 FYNNEI. CDR3: CASKGGDNQPQHF. The CDR3 region has the DNA TGTGCCAGCAAGGGCGGGGACAATCAGCCCCAGCATTTT.

V is TRBV19 and J is TRBJ1-6, with D possibly matching TRBD1 (5 bases). CDR1 and CDR2 from the germline V gene are LNHDA and SQIVND (reference sequence). CDR3 length equals 16 residues. The V and J ends lost 6 bases and 5 bases respectively, with 17 bases between them. CDR3 sequence: CASRNPLRGDNSPLHF. CDR3 bases: TGTGCCAGTAGGAACCCCCTACGGGGGGATAATTCACCCCTCCACTTT.

In its sample, this clonotype was seen once. DNA of the CDR3: TGTGCCTGGAGTACCCTTGGGGGGAGGGGTCAGCCCCAGCATTTT. Translating it yields CAWSTLGGRGQPQHF. The V call is TRBV30, the J call TRBJ1-5; perhaps TRBD1 as D (5 bases). V dropped 2 bases and J dropped 6 bases, with 17 bases sitting between them. Germline values: CDR1 GTSNPN, CDR2 SVGIG (reference sequence). The CDR3 is 15 residues long.

The chain couples TRBV7-8 to TRBJ1-5, with D unresolved. V was clipped by 0 bases and J by 2 bases, with 5 bases between them. CDR1 and CDR2 (germline): SGHVS, FQNEAQ. The CDR3 sequence is 14 residues long. The DNA of the CDR3 is TGTGCCAGCAGCTTAGCTTTTGGCAATCAGCCCCAGCATTTT. This sequence encodes CASSLAFGNQPQHF. Full variable domain (missing parts from reference TRBV7-8 and TRBJ1-5): GAGVSQSPRYKVAKRGQDVALRCDPISGHVSLFWYQQALGQGPEFLTYFQNEAQLDKSGLPSDRFFAERPEGSVSTLKIQRTQQEDSAVYLCASSLAFGNQPQHFGDGTRLSIL.